The T cell receptor (beta chain) under discussion was sequenced for a study of T cell responses to AZD1222 COVID-19 vaccine. Germline CDR1 is SGHAT and CDR2 is FQNNGV. V gave up 0 bases and J gave up 2 bases, with 1 base separating them. CDR3 length equals 12 residues. To note about this clone: The antigen is not known.

General study findings and limits: Following two doses of AZD1222, Spike-specific TCR breadth and depth rose.

Measured with immunoSEQ multiplex PCR; TCRdb has only the in-frame clones, and not every one. The table includes around 100,000 clones, 85% to 95% detected once. This sequence joins TRBV11-2 and TRBJ2-5; D call uncertain. This sample comprised peripheral blood, obtained on day 0 of AZD1222 vaccination. This sequence originates from an adult in good health. The CDR3 DNA is TGTGCCAGCAGCTTAGAGCAAGAGACCCAGTACTTC. It encodes CASSLEQETQYF.